The 6 T cell receptor beta chains presented below share a single source sample, sequenced in a study of OX40 agonist ivuxolimab in advanced cancers. Clones were read by immunoSEQ multiplex PCR, and TCRdb kept only the in-frame ones, dropping some. This sample has about 58,000 clones, with roughly 87% found just once. The sequenced sample was CD4+ or CD8+ T cells sorted from blood, obtained in a trial of the OX40 agonist ivuxolimab. The receptors stem from an adult with an advanced solid tumor such as melanoma, head and neck, liver or kidney cancer.

The rearrangement uses TRBV6-5 and TRBJ2-4, with D perhaps assigned TRBD1 or TRBD2 (5 bases each). The CDR3 has 14 amino acids. The germline V gene encodes CDR1 MNHEY and CDR2 SVGAGI. V was shortened by 5 bases and J by 8 bases, with 16 bases between the two germline ends. CDR3 region: CASSRDGWGDIQYF. The CDR3 nucleotides read TGTGCCAGCAGTCGGGACGGCTGGGGCGACATTCAGTACTTC.

The chain joins TRBV30 to TRBJ1-2, with D possibly TRBD1 on 6 matching bases. Germline CDR1 is GTSNPN and CDR2 is SVGIG (reference sequence). The CDR3 totals 12 residues. Between the trimmed V and J ends, which lost 3 bases and 8 bases, there was a span of 13 bases. The CDR3 nucleotides are TGTGCCTGGAGAACAGGGTCAGGCGGCTACACCTTC. It translates to CAWRTGSGGYTF.

This clone showed up just a few times. The V call is TRBV4-3, the J call TRBJ1-2, with D possibly TRBD1 on 6 matching bases. Trimming stripped 4 bases from V and 1 base from J, with 13 bases between. Germline CDR1 LGHNA, CDR2 YSLEER. This CDR3 is built from 15 residues. The CDR3: CASSPDSSLNYGYTF. The CDR3 nucleotides read TGCGCCAGCAGCCCGGACAGTTCCCTTAACTATGGCTACACCTTC.

Remarks on this clone: A read error may explain this, as a much larger clone is one base away. Other DNA sequences within the sample encode an identical CDR3. This chain uses TRBV27 with TRBJ1-2; TRBD1 might be the D (6 bases). Per the germline V gene, CDR1 is MNHEY and CDR2 is SMNVEV (reference sequence). The CDR3 runs to 13 residues. Trimming took 3 bases from V and 8 from J, leaving 13 bases between them. The CDR3 here is CASSFGGGPGYTF. As DNA, the CDR3 is TGTGCCAGCAGTTTTGGGGGGGGGCCCGGCTACACCTTC.

J is TRBJ2-3 and V is TRBV11-1; D unclear. The V gene lost 2 bases and the J gene lost 4 bases, with 7 bases spanning the gap. From germline, CDR1 is SGHAT and CDR2 FQDESV (reference sequence). The CDR3 is 13 residues long. The CDR3 is CASSLPGPDTQYF. CDR3 sequence (DNA): TGTGCCAGCAGCTTACCCGGGCCAGATACGCAGTATTTT.

V gene TRBV30 combines with J gene TRBJ2-1; perhaps TRBD2 as D (5 bases). Germline V gene lookup returns CDR1 GTSNPN and CDR2 SVGIG (reference sequence). The V and J ends lost 4 bases and 0 bases respectively, with 10 bases between them. The length of the CDR3 is 14 residues. CDR3 protein: CAWTSGFSYNEQFF. The CDR3 DNA reads TGTGCCTGGACCTCGGGGTTCTCCTACAATGAGCAGTTCTTC.